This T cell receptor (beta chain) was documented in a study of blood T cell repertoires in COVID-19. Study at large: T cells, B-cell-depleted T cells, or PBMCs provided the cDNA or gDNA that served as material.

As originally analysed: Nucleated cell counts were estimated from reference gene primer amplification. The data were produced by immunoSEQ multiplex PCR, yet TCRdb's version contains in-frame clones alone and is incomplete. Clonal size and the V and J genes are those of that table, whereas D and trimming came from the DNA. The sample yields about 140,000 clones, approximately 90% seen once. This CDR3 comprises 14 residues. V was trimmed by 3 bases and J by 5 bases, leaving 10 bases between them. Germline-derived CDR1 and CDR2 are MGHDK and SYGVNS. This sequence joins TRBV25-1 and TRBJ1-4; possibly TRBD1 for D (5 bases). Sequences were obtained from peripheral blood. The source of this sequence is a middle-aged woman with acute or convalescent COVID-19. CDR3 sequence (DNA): TGTGCCAGCAGTGATCGGGGGGGGAATGAAAAACTGTTTTTT. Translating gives CASSDRGGNEKLFF.